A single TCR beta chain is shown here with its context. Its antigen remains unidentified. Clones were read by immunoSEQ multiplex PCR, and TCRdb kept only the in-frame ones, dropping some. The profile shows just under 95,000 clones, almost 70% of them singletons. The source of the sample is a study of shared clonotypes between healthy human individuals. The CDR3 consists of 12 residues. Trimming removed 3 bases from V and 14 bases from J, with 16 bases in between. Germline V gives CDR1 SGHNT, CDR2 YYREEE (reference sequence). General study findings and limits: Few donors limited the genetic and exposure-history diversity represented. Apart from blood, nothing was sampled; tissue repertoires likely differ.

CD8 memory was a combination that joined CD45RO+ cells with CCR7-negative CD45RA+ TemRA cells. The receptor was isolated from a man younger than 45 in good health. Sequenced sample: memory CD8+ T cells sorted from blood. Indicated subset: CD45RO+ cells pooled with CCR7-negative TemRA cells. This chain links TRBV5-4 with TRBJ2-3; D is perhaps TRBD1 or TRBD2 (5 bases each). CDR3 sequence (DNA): TGTGCCAGCAGCTCGGGGTGGGGACCTACGTATTTT. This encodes CASSSGWGPTYF.